The sequence of this T cell receptor beta chain was determined in a study of cytomegalovirus exposure and HLA in healthy donors. Study-wide background: Earlier results showed approximately 110 million unique TCR beta sequences derived from approximately 170 million T cells. Early released data comprised 80 million to 100 million unique TCRs from HLA-typed donors.

This CDR3 is built from 14 residues. Trimming took 3 bases from V and 3 from J, leaving 12 bases between them. Germline loops: CDR1 LNHDA, CDR2 SQIVND (reference sequence). As regards this clone: As yet, its antigen is unknown.

Study-wide findings and caveats: Diagnosis of cytomegalovirus status made by the classifier reportedly showed high specificity and sensitivity.

PCR employed 60 Vbeta and 13 Jbeta primers. In the source study's methods: A later analysis tallied approximately 87 million unique TCR beta chains, approximately 10 million of them shared. The protocol was immunoSEQ multiplex PCR, while the TCRdb copy is restricted to in-frame clones and leaves out a portion. The DNA was the basis for D and trimming; V, J and clone size are from that table. This repertoire shows over 150,000 clones, approximately 75% found once; its top ten account for approximately 3.7%. Sequenced input: PBMCs. The V and J genes are TRBV19 and TRBJ2-7, with a weak D call TRBD1 (6 bases). This TCR derives from a man younger than 40 in good health and CMV-seropositive. CDR3 loop: CASSIGEDSYEQYF. The CDR3 DNA sequence: TGTGCCAGTAGTATTGGCGAGGACAGCTACGAGCAGTACTTC.